The 22 T cell receptor beta chains below come from one sample, sequenced in a study of T cells in Graves' hyperthyroidism and ophthalmopathy. Authors of the study amplified TCR beta CDR3 regions from RNA transcripts. First-round RT-PCR targeting the TCR CDR3 was performed with the HTBI primer set. Each CDR3 protein is one row after TCRdb ran MiXCR on the multiplex PCR reads. This table has 470,000 or so distinct CDR3 sequences, about a fifth appearing once. The material sequenced was blood. Source of these receptors: a man younger than 30 with Graves' hyperthyroidism.

In this sample, this clonotype turned up many times. The chain joins TRBV12-3 or TRBV12-4 to TRBJ2-7, with TRBD1 matching 8 bases. Losses at the gene ends were 6 bases for V and 2 bases for J; bases not matched to a gene: 9. The CDR3 runs to 15 residues. CDR3 DNA sequence: TGTGCCAGCAGCATCGACACAGGGGGGACCTACGAGCAGTACTTC. It codes for CASSIDTGGTYEQYF.

Worth noting for this clonotype: One base away lies a much larger clone, so this may be a sequencing read error. DNA for the CDR3: TGTGCCAGCAGCTTGGGACTAGCGGGGATTGAGGGCGAGCAGTACTTC. This translates into CASSLGLAGIEGEQYF. This chain joins TRBV9 and TRBJ2-7; 13 positions match TRBD2. The junction had 10 bases not matched to a gene; V was cut back by 4 bases and J by 6 bases. There are 16 residues in the CDR3. CDR1 SGDLS and CDR2 YYNGEE come from the germline V gene.

This clonotype was seen only once. The CDR3 DNA reads as TGTGCCAGCAGTATCTATTACGGGACAGGGTTCTACGAGCAGTACTTC. The encoded protein is CASSIYYGTGFYEQYF. This chain joins TRBV12-3 or TRBV12-4 and TRBJ2-7; 9 nucleotides line up with TRBD1. The CDR3 extends over 16 amino acids. Trimming cost V 5 bases and J 3 bases; bases outside gene matches: 11.

This clonotype was recorded once. The genes are TRBV10-1 and TRBJ2-4; TRBD2 is a possible D gene (5 bases). V lost 5 bases and J lost 5, with 13 bases in between. Germline values: CDR1 WNHNN, CDR2 SYGVQD (reference sequence). The CDR3 consists of 14 residues. The chain's CDR3 is CASSPRGRENIQYF. The CDR3 DNA reads TGCGCCAGCAGTCCTCGGGGAAGGGAAAACATTCAGTACTTC.

This clonotype has a count of ten or more. V gene TRBV28 combines with J gene TRBJ2-7; the match to TRBD1 covers 7 bases. Losses at the gene ends were 4 bases for V and 3 bases for J; bases not matched to a gene: 12. Germline loops: CDR1 MDHEN, CDR2 SYDVKM. The CDR3 is 16 amino acids. In nucleotides, the CDR3 is TGTGCCAGCAGTTGGTCTTGGGACAGTAGGAACTACGAGCAGTACTTC. As protein: CASSWSWDSRNYEQYF.

This clonotype was seen ten or more times. The chain employs TRBV11-1 and TRBJ2-7; D unclear. The CDR3 runs 17 residues. V dropped 1 base and J dropped 2 bases, with 18 bases sitting between them. CDR1 is SGHAT and CDR2 is FQDESV in the germline V gene (reference sequence). In nucleotides, the CDR3 is TGTGCCAGCAGCTTAGGGGGTCTGTCGGACCTTACCTACGAGCAGTACTTC. Its protein product is CASSLGGLSDLTYEQYF.

This clonotype was seen a few times. The chain uses TRBV4-2 and TRBJ2-6, with 8 nucleotides matching TRBD1. Looked up from germline, CDR1 is LGHNA and CDR2 is YNFKEQ. V dropped 3 bases and J dropped 0; count of bases not matched to a gene: 7. The CDR3 is made up of 18 amino acids. The CDR3 spells CASSHQGQGLSGANVLTF. CDR3 nucleotide sequence: TGTGCCAGCAGCCATCAAGGACAGGGCCTCTCTGGGGCCAACGTCCTGACTTTC.

The chain recombines TRBV6-2 or TRBV6-3 with TRBJ2-2; 8 nucleotides agree with TRBD2. V was clipped by 6 bases and J by 0 bases; unmatched bases: 15. The length of the CDR3 is 19 residues. CDR1 is MNHEY and CDR2 is SVGEGT in the germline V gene. The DNA for the CDR3 is TGTGCCAGCAGGATTTCTCGGCGGGGGGTTGGCGCGAACACCGGGGAGCTGTTTTTT. This sequence encodes CASRISRRGVGANTGELFF.

The table lists this clonotype with many counts. The chain uses TRBV6-1 and TRBJ1-1; the D gene is possibly TRBD1 (5 bases). Trimming took off 6 bases at V and 5 bases at J, with 16 bases between the two ends. The CDR3 consists of 14 residues. Germline lookup yields CDR1 MNHNS and CDR2 SASEGT. The CDR3 reads CASRTRAGWTEAFF. In DNA, the CDR3 is TGTGCCAGCAGGACAAGGGCAGGGTGGACTGAAGCTTTCTTT.

The J gene is TRBJ2-5, the V gene TRBV18; D unclear. The CDR3 runs to 16 residues. Germline CDR1 is KGHSH and CDR2 is LQKENI. Trimming took 3 bases from V and 4 from J, leaving 18 bases between them. The CDR3 is CASSPRALMNSETQYF. The CDR3 DNA reads as TGTGCCAGCTCACCCCGGGCCCTCATGAACTCAGAGACCCAGTACTTC.

This clonotype was counted at least ten times. This chain connects TRBV2 to TRBJ2-7, with D perhaps matching TRBD1 or TRBD2 (5 bases each). V dropped 0 bases and J dropped 7 bases, with 10 bases sitting between them. Per germline, CDR1 SNHLY and CDR2 FYNNEI. The CDR3 loop spans 13 amino acids. CDR3 nucleotide sequence: TGTGCCAGCAGTGAAGCGGGGGATGGAGAGCAGTACTTC. Translation: CASSEAGDGEQYF.

This clonotype came up many times. The chain couples TRBV30 to TRBJ1-1; 8 nucleotides agree with TRBD1. Germline loops: CDR1 GTSNPN, CDR2 SVGIG (reference sequence). This CDR3 is built from 13 residues. Trimming removed 4 bases from V and 3 bases from J; junction bases left unmatched: 4. CDR3 region: CAWTTGVDTEAFF. CDR3 DNA: TGTGCCTGGACGACAGGGGTGGACACTGAAGCTTTCTTT.

The table lists this clonotype with a count of one. The rearrangement uses TRBV12-5 and TRBJ2-2; D remains ambiguous. The CDR3 covers 18 residues. V shed 2 bases and J shed 0 bases, with 16 bases lying between them. Germline V gives CDR1 LGHNT, CDR2 FRNRAP. The CDR3 sequence is CASGLQTYGRTNTGELFF. The CDR3 nucleotides read TGTGCTAGTGGTTTGCAAACTTACGGCAGGACGAACACCGGGGAGCTGTTTTTT. Variable domain in full (rest from reference TRBV12-5 and TRBJ2-2): DARVTQTPRHKVTEMGQEVTMRCQPILGHNTVFWYRQTMMQGLELLAYFRNRAPLDDSGMPKDRFSAEMPDATLATLKIQPSEPRDSAVYFCASGLQTYGRTNTGELFFGEGSRLTVL.

V usage is TRBV11-1 and J usage is TRBJ1-6, with D possibly TRBD1 on 5 matching bases. Germline V lookup: CDR1 SGHAT, CDR2 FQDESV (reference sequence). Trimming took 1 base from V and 10 from J, leaving 14 bases between them. The CDR3 has 15 amino acids. CDR3 loop: CASSLGAPGRSPLHF. The CDR3 region has the DNA TGTGCCAGCAGCTTAGGCGCGCCAGGGAGGTCACCCCTCCACTTT.

Many counts were recorded for this clonotype. This chain joins TRBV10-3 and TRBJ1-2; the D gene is possibly TRBD1 (5 bases). Per germline, CDR1 ENHRY and CDR2 SYGVKD. V gave up 4 bases and J gave up 2 bases, with 20 bases separating them. The CDR3 consists of 17 residues. In DNA, the CDR3 is TGTGCCATCAGTGGGGGCAAAAGATGGACGGAGAACTATGGCTACACCTTC. Its translation is CAISGGKRWTENYGYTF.

A remark on this clonotype: At one end, the junction sequence differs from germline, possibly due to a read error. The gene calls are TRBV7-7 and TRBJ2-7; D gene unclear. The CDR3 covers 13 residues. The germline V gene has CDR1 SSHAT and CDR2 FNYEAQ (reference sequence). The DNA for the CDR3 is TGTGCTAGCAGCTTCGCTCTCGAATACGAGCAGTACTTC. Translated, it gives CASSFALEYEQYF.

There are many counts of this clonotype. This chain uses TRBV2 with TRBJ1-1; D is undetermined. From germline, CDR1 is SNHLY and CDR2 FYNNEI. The CDR3 runs to 14 residues. Trimming left V 0 bases short and J 5 bases short, with 10 bases between. The CDR3 DNA reads TGTGCCAGCAGTGAAGCGCCCCAAGGTACTGAAGCTTTCTTT. Translating gives CASSEAPQGTEAFF.

Ten or more counts support this clonotype. This rearrangement joins TRBV6-5 to TRBJ1-2; D gene uncertain. This CDR3 has 15 amino acids. Looked up from germline, CDR1 is MNHEY and CDR2 is SVGAGI. V was clipped by 0 bases and J by 4 bases, with 12 bases between them. The CDR3 here is CASSYSDGGSYGYTF. CDR3 nucleotides: TGTGCCAGCAGTTACTCGGATGGAGGGAGCTATGGCTACACCTTC.

This clonotype was detected ten times or more. CDR3 in DNA: TGCGCCAGCAGCCAGATGCGGGGGGCCTACGAGCAGTACTTC. Translation gives CASSQMRGAYEQYF. The chain uses TRBV4-1 and TRBJ2-7, with 8 bases matching TRBD2. CDR1 is MGHRA and CDR2 is YSYEKL in the germline V gene. The length of the CDR3 is 14 residues. V trimming: 3 bases; J trimming: 2 bases; junction bases outside the gene matches: 3.

This clonotype appeared many times. The CDR3 sequence: CASSLASGQGAEEQYF. CDR3 bases: TGTGCCAGCAGTTTAGCGTCAGGACAGGGGGCTGAAGAGCAGTACTTC. The chain is built from TRBV12-3 or TRBV12-4 and TRBJ2-7; 11 nucleotides match TRBD1. J lost 7 bases, V lost 0 bases, and 8 bases had no gene match. The CDR3 extends over 16 amino acids.

The chain is built from TRBV28 and TRBJ2-7; D remains ambiguous. The CDR3 runs to 12 residues. V was pared by 0 bases and J by 6 bases, with 6 bases between. Germline CDR1 is MDHEN and CDR2 is SYDVKM. The DNA for the CDR3 is TGTGCCAGCAGTTTATGGAAGGGCGAGCAGTACTTC. Translated, it gives CASSLWKGEQYF. Drawing the rest from reference TRBV28 and TRBJ2-7, the complete variable domain is DVKVTQSSRYLVKRTGEKVFLECVQDMDHENMFWYRQDPGLGLRLIYFSYDVKMKEKGDIPEGYSVSREKKERFSLILESASTNQTSMYLCASSLWKGEQYFGPGTRLTVT.

This clonotype has just one count. A single base separates this from a much larger clone, so it may be a read error. The genes are TRBV24-1 and TRBJ2-5; D remains ambiguous. The CDR3 spans 13 residues. V lost 3 bases and J lost 8, with 12 bases in between. The germline V gene encodes CDR1 KGHDR and CDR2 SFDVKD. The CDR3 DNA follows: TGTGCCACCAGTGATATGGACCTCCGAACCCAGTACTTC. Translating it yields CATSDMDLRTQYF.